The 10 T cell receptor beta chains below were found in one sample sequenced in a study of T-cell memory formation after mild COVID-19. One entry per CDR3 protein, called by TCRdb with MiXCR from the 5' RACE reads. This sample has some 410,000 distinct CDR3 sequences, with more than 20% found just once. Material: PBMCs or a T cell subset sorted from them (not recorded which). The receptors were sampled from an adult woman who had mild COVID-19 (a few samples of this study predate the infection). Cell type and time point are not known.

The chain is built from TRBV4-1 and TRBJ1-6; D not resolved. V was cut by 3 bases and J by 5 bases, with 8 bases left in between. The CDR3 sequence is 14 residues long. CDR1 and CDR2 from the germline V gene are MGHRA and YSYEKL. The CDR3 nucleotides are TGCGCCAGCAGCCAGCTCCTTGATAATTCACCCCTCCACTTT. Translated, it gives CASSQLLDNSPLHF.

This clonotype has just a few counts. The chain is built from TRBV5-6 and TRBJ2-3; 9 bases line up with TRBD1. This CDR3 comprises 16 residues. The V gene's germline CDR1 is SGHDT and CDR2 YYEEEE. J gave up 3 bases and V 4 bases, and 9 bases lay outside the gene matches. The CDR3 DNA follows: TGTGCCAGCAGCCCCGTACGGGACAGGGAAACAGATACGCAGTATTTT. Protein product: CASSPVRDRETDTQYF.

This clonotype was counted a few times. V usage is TRBV7-9 and J usage is TRBJ1-1; D is uncertain. The CDR3 length is 12 residues. V was pared by 2 bases and J by 3 bases, with 4 bases between. In germline, CDR1 is SEHNR, CDR2 FQNEAQ (reference sequence). The CDR3 is CASSLFHTEAFF. Written as DNA, the CDR3 is TGTGCCAGCAGCTTATTTCACACTGAAGCTTTCTTT.

The sample holds a few counts of this clonotype. J is TRBJ1-1 and V is TRBV6-5; weak D call: TRBD1 (5 bases). There are 17 residues in the CDR3. V lost 7 bases and J 0 bases, leaving 21 bases between the germline ends. Per the germline V gene, CDR1 is MNHEY and CDR2 is SVGAGI. CDR3 nucleotides: TGTGCCAGCAACCCCATGACAGCCTCCGGCGTGAACACTGAAGCTTTCTTT. Protein product: CASNPMTASGVNTEAFF.

This clonotype has just a few counts. The chain recombines TRBV4-3 with TRBJ2-3; D is unresolved. V lost 4 bases to trimming and J lost 2 bases, with 16 bases between them. Looked up from germline, CDR1 is LGHNA and CDR2 is YSLEER. CDR3 length: 16 amino acids. Written as DNA, the CDR3 is TGCGCCAGCAGCCCCTCCACGGGCTTGTTCACAGATACGCAGTATTTT. Its translation: CASSPSTGLFTDTQYF.

This chain uses TRBV6-5 with TRBJ2-5; D call uncertain. CDR3 size: 14 residues. Per the germline V gene, CDR1 is MNHEY and CDR2 is SVGAGI. V lost 2 bases, J lost 7 bases, and 14 bases lay in between. The CDR3 loop reads CASSYPNSYGTQYF. As DNA, the CDR3 is TGTGCCAGCAGTTACCCCAACTCTTATGGGACCCAGTACTTC.

This clonotype has only a few counts. The CDR3: CATSGTSGSENEQFF. In nucleotides, the CDR3 is TGTGCCACCAGTGGGACTAGCGGGAGTGAGAATGAGCAGTTCTTC. The V gene is TRBV24-1, the J gene TRBJ2-1, with 13 positions matching TRBD2. Trimming took 5 bases from V and 7 from J; bases not matched to a gene: 4. This CDR3 comprises 15 residues. Germline values: CDR1 KGHDR, CDR2 SFDVKD.

The chain links TRBV27 to TRBJ2-7, with 8 positions matching TRBD1. The CDR3 covers 13 residues. CDR1 is MNHEY, CDR2 SMNVEV, per germline (reference sequence). V was pared by 8 bases and J by 0 bases, with 3 bases of the junction left unmatched. CDR3: CASVDRDSYEQYF. The CDR3 DNA reads as TGTGCCAGCGTGGACAGGGACTCCTACGAGCAGTACTTC.

This clonotype has only a few counts. The rearrangement links TRBV7-6 to TRBJ1-2, with TRBD1 identical over 7 bases. CDR1 and CDR2 (germline): SGHVS, FNYEAQ. V shed 4 bases and J 8 bases; nucleotides not matched to a gene: 7. The CDR3 has 13 amino acids. The CDR3 DNA reads as TGTGCCAGCAGCTCCCGGGACAGTTACGGCTACACCTTC. Its protein product is CASSSRDSYGYTF.

This clonotype was detected many times. This chain uses TRBV12-3 or TRBV12-4 with TRBJ2-7, with 9 bases matching TRBD1. The CDR3 consists of 13 residues. Trimming took 7 bases from V and 3 from J; bases not matched to a gene: 4. CDR3 DNA: TGTGCCAGCACCCCGGGACAGGGCTACGAGCAGTACTTC. It specifies CASTPGQGYEQYF.